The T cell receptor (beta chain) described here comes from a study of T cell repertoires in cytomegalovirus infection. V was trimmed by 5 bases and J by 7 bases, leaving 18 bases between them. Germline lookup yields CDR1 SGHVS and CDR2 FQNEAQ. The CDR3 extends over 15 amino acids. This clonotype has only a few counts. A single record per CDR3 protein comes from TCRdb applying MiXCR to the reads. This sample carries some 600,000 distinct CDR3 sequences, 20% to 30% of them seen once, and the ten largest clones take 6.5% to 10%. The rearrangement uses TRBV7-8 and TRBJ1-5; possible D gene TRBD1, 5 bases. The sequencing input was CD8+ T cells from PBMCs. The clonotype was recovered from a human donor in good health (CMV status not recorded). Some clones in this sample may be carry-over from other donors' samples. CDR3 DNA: TGTGCCAGCAGCGAGGAAGAATATCAGGGACAGCCCCAGCATTTT. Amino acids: CASSEEEYQGQPQHF.